These 27 T cell receptor beta chains share one sample of origin, sequenced in a study of post-analysis software for immune sequencing data. The antigens for these receptors are not known. Unique molecular identifiers featured in each of the TCR beta cDNA libraries. TCRdb independently ran MiXCR on the PCR reads; one entry per CDR3 protein. The data show a few hundred thousand distinct CDR3 sequences, with approximately 39% seen just once and 7.6% held by the top ten. Study observations and caveats: Patients used about 5 TRBV segments, including TRBV5-6, TRBV5-1 and TRBV20-1, more often than controls.

Sequencing was carried out using blood. The receptor source for this set is a girl under 10 years old with multiple sclerosis.

The chain recombines TRBV6-8 with TRBJ2-5; 7 bases map to TRBD2. Germline V CDR1 and CDR2: MNHGY, SAAAGT. The CDR3 sequence is 16 residues long. Trimming cost V 0 bases and J 1 base; bases outside gene matches: 5. The CDR3 DNA reads as TGTGCCAGCAGTTACTCCCCTGAGCGGGGCCAAGAGACCCAGTACTTC. Its translation: CASSYSPERGQETQYF.

The chain joins TRBV5-4 to TRBJ2-1; 12 nucleotides agree with TRBD2. This CDR3 region has 16 residues. Losses at the gene ends were 0 bases for V and 9 bases for J; bases not matched to a gene: 7. CDR1 is SGHNT and CDR2 is YYREEE in the germline V gene (reference sequence). CDR3 protein: CASSLETSGRGSEQFF. CDR3 DNA sequence: TGTGCCAGCAGCTTGGAGACTAGCGGGAGAGGGAGTGAGCAGTTCTTC.

This sequence joins TRBV29-1 and TRBJ2-3; TRBD2 is a possible D gene (6 bases). In germline, CDR1 is SQVTM, CDR2 ANQGSEA. V lost 4 bases, J lost 4 bases, and 18 bases lay in between. The CDR3 is 15 amino acids. CDR3 sequence (DNA): TGCAGCGTTGTCGGTCTAGCGCGAAAAGCAGATACGCAGTATTTT. Its protein is CSVVGLARKADTQYF.

The table lists this clonotype with a few counts. The rearrangement links TRBV7-9 to TRBJ2-7; D is perhaps TRBD2 (6 bases). CDR1 SEHNR and CDR2 FQNEAQ come from the germline V gene (reference sequence). Trimming took 4 bases from V and 0 from J, leaving 19 bases between them. The CDR3 spans 17 residues. For the CDR3, the DNA is TGTGCCAGCAGCTGGGGCCTAGGGGACTTGAGCTCCTACGAGCAGTACTTC. Amino acids: CASSWGLGDLSSYEQYF. Full variable domain (remainder filled in from reference TRBV7-9 and TRBJ2-7): DTGVSQNPRHKITKRGQNVTFRCDPISEHNRLYWYRQTLGQGPEFLTYFQNEAQLEKSRLLSDRFSAERPKGSFSTLEIQRTEQGDSAMYLCASSWGLGDLSSYEQYFGPGTRLTVT.

CDR3 region: CASSLLGLAGVYEQYF. The CDR3 DNA is TGTGCCAGCAGTTTACTCGGACTAGCGGGAGTGTACGAGCAGTACTTC. The chain carries TRBV28 and TRBJ2-7; the match to TRBD2 covers 13 bases. V trimming: 2 bases; J trimming: 4 bases; junction bases outside the gene matches: 5. CDR1 MDHEN and CDR2 SYDVKM come from the germline V gene. The CDR3 loop spans 16 amino acids.

This clonotype was seen at least ten times. The chain employs TRBV6-5 and TRBJ2-3, with D unresolved. Germline loops: CDR1 MNHEY, CDR2 SVGAGI. The CDR3 is 14 amino acids. The ends were cut back, 0 bases at V and 0 bases at J, with 4 bases in the middle. The CDR3 reads CASSYSASTDTQYF. In nucleotides, the CDR3 is TGTGCCAGCAGTTACTCGGCTAGCACAGATACGCAGTATTTT.

This sequence joins TRBV4-3 and TRBJ1-2; D may be TRBD1 (5 bases). This CDR3 has 15 amino acids. In germline, CDR1 is LGHNA, CDR2 YSLEER. V shed 0 bases and J shed 6 bases, with 14 bases lying between them. CDR3 nucleotides: TGCGCCAGCAGCCAAGATCCTACAGGTTTCAATGGCTACACCTTC. Its protein product is CASSQDPTGFNGYTF.

A single count supports this clonotype. The chain recombines TRBV29-1 with TRBJ1-1, with D uncertain. This CDR3 is 14 amino acids long. Germline V lookup: CDR1 SQVTM, CDR2 ANQGSEA. The ends were cut back, 3 bases at V and 6 bases at J, with 17 bases in the middle. The CDR3 nucleotides read TGCAGCGTTGAGTCCGTCCGGATCCTCCCTGAAGCTTTCTTT. Amino acids: CSVESVRILPEAFF.

The chain joins TRBV6-5 to TRBJ1-2; maybe TRBD1 (5 bases). Germline-derived CDR1 and CDR2 are MNHEY and SVGAGI. The CDR3 is 16 residues long. Trimming took off 4 bases at V and 4 bases at J, with 19 bases between the two ends. CDR3 nucleotide sequence: TGTGCCAGCAGTTTGGGGGGGTTAGGGCTCGGCTATGGCTACACCTTC. Amino acids: CASSLGGLGLGYGYTF.

This clonotype came up a few times. The chain joins TRBV6-5 to TRBJ1-1, with TRBD1 as a possible D gene (6 bases). The length of the CDR3 is 14 residues. Trimming left V 7 bases short and J 7 bases short, with 19 bases between. The germline V gene encodes CDR1 MNHEY and CDR2 SVGAGI. The CDR3 is CASIIIQGGGEAFF. Here the CDR3 DNA reads TGTGCCAGCATTATTATACAGGGTGGTGGTGAAGCTTTCTTT.

The chain couples TRBV20-1 to TRBJ2-7, with 11 bases that match TRBD2. J lost 0 bases, V lost 2 bases, and 6 bases had no gene match. Germline V gene lookup returns CDR1 DFQATT and CDR2 SNEGSKA (reference sequence). CDR3 length: 16 amino acids. The CDR3 spells CSARSTSGGLSYEQYF. The CDR3 DNA is TGCAGTGCTAGATCAACTAGCGGGGGCCTCTCCTACGAGCAGTACTTC.

V gene TRBV7-6 combines with J gene TRBJ2-3; 11 bases line up with TRBD2. Germline assignment: CDR1 SGHVS and CDR2 FNYEAQ. The CDR3 is made up of 16 amino acids. V gave up 6 bases and J gave up 1 base; unmatched junction bases: 6. DNA for the CDR3: TGTGCCAGCAGTTCCCCACTAGCGGGGGGCACAGATACGCAGTATTTT. It translates to CASSSPLAGGTDTQYF.

Regarding this clonotype: A read error is likely, as this CDR3 ends without the conserved phenylalanine or tryptophan. This sequence joins TRBV9 and TRBJ2-4, with D possibly called TRBD1 or TRBD2 (5 bases each). The J call could be wrong; TRBJ2-7 is a better fit for the DNA end. The CDR3 contains 13 residues. CDR1 and CDR2 (germline): SGDLS, YYNGEE. The DNA for the CDR3 is TGTGCCAGCAGCGTAGGGGGGACGAACGAGCAGTACTGC. Its translation is CASSVGGTNEQYC.

This clonotype has more than one count but fewer than ten. The junction does not match germline at one end; this may be a read error. The J gene is TRBJ2-5, the V gene TRBV20-1; 11 nucleotides agree with TRBD2. The CDR3 length is 16 residues. Germline V gives CDR1 DFQATT, CDR2 SNEGSKA (reference sequence). CDR3 sequence (DNA): TGCAGTGCGAGAGGACTAGCGGGTGATGTGCAAGAGACCCAGTACTTC. Its protein product is CSARGLAGDVQETQYF.

The chain links TRBV2 to TRBJ2-1; D gene uncertain. From germline, CDR1 is SNHLY and CDR2 FYNNEI. The CDR3 consists of 12 residues. Trimming removed 4 bases at V and 5 bases at J, with 6 bases between. The CDR3 DNA is TGTGCCAGCAGTGTAGGTCACAATGAGCAGTTCTTC. Its protein product is CASSVGHNEQFF.

This clonotype has a count of ten or more. The junction shows a germline mismatch at one end, possibly a read error. V and J are TRBV5-1 and TRBJ1-5; D is unclear. Germline assignment: CDR1 SGHRS and CDR2 YFSETQ. CDR3 length: 13 residues. The CDR3 region is CASSLNSNQPQHF. The CDR3 nucleotides are TGTGCCAGCAGTCTCAATAGCAATCAGCCCCAGCATTTT.

This clonotype was counted between two and nine times. The J gene is TRBJ2-4, the V gene TRBV20-1; the D gene is possibly TRBD2 (7 bases). Germline lookup yields CDR1 DFQATT and CDR2 SNEGSKA (reference sequence). The CDR3 runs 16 residues. V lost 3 bases and J lost 0, with 15 bases in between. The CDR3 protein is CSARRAGALAKNIQYF. CDR3 bases: TGCAGTGCTAGGAGGGCGGGGGCACTAGCCAAAAACATTCAGTACTTC.

The chain uses TRBV29-1 and TRBJ2-7; TRBD2 is a possible D gene (6 bases). In germline, CDR1 is SQVTM, CDR2 ANQGSEA. V was trimmed by 4 bases and J by 3 bases, leaving 19 bases between them. The CDR3 loop spans 15 amino acids. The CDR3: CSVGIGGLSHYEQYF. CDR3 sequence (DNA): TGCAGCGTTGGGATCGGCGGACTATCGCACTACGAGCAGTACTTC.

The rearrangement links TRBV12-3 or TRBV12-4 to TRBJ1-1, with D possibly TRBD1 on 5 matching bases. V lost 10 bases and J 7 bases, leaving 16 bases between the germline ends. The CDR3 covers 12 residues. DNA of the CDR3: TGTGCCACCAAGGAGATGGGGGTTGAAGCTTTCTTT. Residues: CATKEMGVEAFF.

The chain is built from TRBV10-3 and TRBJ2-6; maybe TRBD2 (5 bases). CDR1 and CDR2 (germline): ENHRY, SYGVKD. The CDR3 sequence is 13 residues long. Trimming removed 10 bases at V and 2 bases at J, with 9 bases between. As DNA, the CDR3 is TGTGCCACCGGGATACCTGGGGCCAACGTCCTGACTTTC. It codes for CATGIPGANVLTF.

This clonotype was recorded a few times. A much larger clone is a single base away; this may be a read error. V gene TRBV7-2 combines with J gene TRBJ2-5, with D hard to call. V dropped 3 bases and J dropped 1 base, with 12 bases sitting between them. Germline loops: CDR1 SGHTA, CDR2 FQGNSA. The CDR3 runs to 15 residues. CDR3 residues: CASSLSPETQETQYF. The CDR3 DNA is TGTGCCAGCAGCTTGTCCCCAGAGACCCAAGAGACCCAGTACTTC.

The chain links TRBV13 to TRBJ2-7; tentative D call: TRBD1 (6 bases). The V and J ends lost 5 bases and 5 bases respectively, with 13 bases between them. The CDR3 extends over 13 amino acids. CDR1 and CDR2 from the germline V gene are PRHDT and FYEKMQ (reference sequence). DNA for the CDR3: TGTGCCAGCAGCCTGCAAAGACAGGACGAGCAGTACTTC. This gives the protein CASSLQRQDEQYF.

This clonotype was seen a handful of times. The chain employs TRBV7-9 and TRBJ2-3; a weak D match, TRBD2 (6 bases). CDR3 length: 14 amino acids. Germline V lookup: CDR1 SEHNR, CDR2 FQNEAQ (reference sequence). Between the trimmed V and J ends, which lost 3 bases and 5 bases, there was a span of 12 bases. CDR3 loop: CASSLDGGRDTQYF. In DNA, the CDR3 is TGTGCCAGCAGCTTGGACGGGGGAAGAGATACGCAGTATTTT. The full variable domain, with the rest looked up from reference TRBV7-9 and TRBJ2-3, is DTGVSQNPRHKITKRGQNVTFRCDPISEHNRLYWYRQTLGQGPEFLTYFQNEAQLEKSRLLSDRFSAERPKGSFSTLEIQRTEQGDSAMYLCASSLDGGRDTQYFGPGTRLTVL.

This clonotype was detected only a few times. This chain connects TRBV3-1 to TRBJ2-4, with a possible D match to TRBD2 (6 bases). The V and J ends lost 0 bases and 9 bases respectively, with 9 bases between them. The CDR3 totals 13 residues. Germline lookup yields CDR1 LGHDT and CDR2 YNNKEL (reference sequence). The CDR3 nucleotides read TGTGCCAGCAGCCAAGAGGGGGGTACCATTCAGTACTTC. Amino acid sequence: CASSQEGGTIQYF.

V usage is TRBV11-2 and J usage is TRBJ2-3; 7 nucleotides match TRBD1. The CDR3 spans 15 residues. The V segment lost 7 bases and the J segment 2 bases; nucleotides outside the gene matches: 9. In germline, CDR1 is SGHAT, CDR2 FQNNGV. In DNA, the CDR3 is TGTGCCAGCACCCGTCGGACAGGACTCACAGATACGCAGTATTTT. This encodes CASTRRTGLTDTQYF.

The chain joins TRBV5-1 to TRBJ1-6; 9 bases match TRBD1. The CDR3 runs to 18 residues. V trimming: 2 bases; J trimming: 6 bases; junction bases outside the gene matches: 12. CDR1 is SGHRS, CDR2 YFSETQ, per germline. Here the CDR3 reads CASSFRTGAKHGNSPLHF. DNA of the CDR3: TGCGCCAGCAGCTTCCGGACAGGGGCAAAGCACGGTAATTCACCCCTCCACTTT.

This CDR3 is CASSQTGGSEAFF. Here the CDR3 DNA reads TGTGCCAGCAGCCAGACAGGGGGCTCTGAAGCTTTCTTT. This chain uses TRBV7-3 with TRBJ1-1; 10 bases agree with TRBD1. This CDR3 comprises 13 residues. With V trimmed by 5 bases and J by 6 bases, 3 bases remained unmatched. Per germline, CDR1 SGHTA and CDR2 FQGTGA.